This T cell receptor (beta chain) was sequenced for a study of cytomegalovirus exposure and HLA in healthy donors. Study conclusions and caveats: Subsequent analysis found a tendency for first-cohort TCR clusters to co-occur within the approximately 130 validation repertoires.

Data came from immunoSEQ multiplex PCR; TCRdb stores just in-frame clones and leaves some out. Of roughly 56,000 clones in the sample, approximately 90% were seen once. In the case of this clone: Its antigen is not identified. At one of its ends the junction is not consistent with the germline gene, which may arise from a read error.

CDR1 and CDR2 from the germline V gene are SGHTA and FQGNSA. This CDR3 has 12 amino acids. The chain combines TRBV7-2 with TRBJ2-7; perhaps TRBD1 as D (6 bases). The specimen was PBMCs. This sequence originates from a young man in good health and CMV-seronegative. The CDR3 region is CASSFAAPGAVF. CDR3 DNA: TGTGCCAGCAGCTTCGCGGCCCCAGGGGCGGTCTTC.